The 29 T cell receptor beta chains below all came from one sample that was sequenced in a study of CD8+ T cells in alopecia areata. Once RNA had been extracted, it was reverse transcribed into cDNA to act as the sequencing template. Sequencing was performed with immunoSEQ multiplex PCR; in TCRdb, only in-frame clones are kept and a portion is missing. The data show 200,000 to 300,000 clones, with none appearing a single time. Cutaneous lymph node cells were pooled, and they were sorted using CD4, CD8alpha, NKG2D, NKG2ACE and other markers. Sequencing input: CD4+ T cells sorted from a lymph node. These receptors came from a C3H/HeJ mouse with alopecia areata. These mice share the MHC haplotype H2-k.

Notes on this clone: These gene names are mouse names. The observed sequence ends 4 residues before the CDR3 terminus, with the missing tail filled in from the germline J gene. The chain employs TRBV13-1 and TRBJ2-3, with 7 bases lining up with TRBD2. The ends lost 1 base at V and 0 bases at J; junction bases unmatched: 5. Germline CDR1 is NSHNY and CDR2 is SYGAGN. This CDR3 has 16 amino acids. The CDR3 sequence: CASSDRSWGSAETLYF. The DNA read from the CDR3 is TGTGCCAGCAGTGATAGGTCCTGGGGGAGTGCAGAA.

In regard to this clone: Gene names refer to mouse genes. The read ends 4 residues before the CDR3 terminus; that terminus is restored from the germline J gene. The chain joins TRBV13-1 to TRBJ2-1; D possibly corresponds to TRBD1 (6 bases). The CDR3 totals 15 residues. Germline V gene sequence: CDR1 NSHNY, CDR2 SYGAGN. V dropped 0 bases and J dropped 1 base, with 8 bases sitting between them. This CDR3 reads CASSDVQGNYAEQFF. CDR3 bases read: TGTGCCAGCAGTGATGTCCAGGGGAACTATGCT.

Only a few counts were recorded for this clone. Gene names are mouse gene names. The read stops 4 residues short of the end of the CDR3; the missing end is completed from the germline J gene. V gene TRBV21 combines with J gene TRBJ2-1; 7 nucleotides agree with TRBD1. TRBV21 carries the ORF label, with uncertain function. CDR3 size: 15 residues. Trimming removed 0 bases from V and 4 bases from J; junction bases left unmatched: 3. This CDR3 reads CASSQSRDRYAEQFF. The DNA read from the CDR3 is TGTGCTAGCAGTCAATCGCGGGACAGATATGCT.

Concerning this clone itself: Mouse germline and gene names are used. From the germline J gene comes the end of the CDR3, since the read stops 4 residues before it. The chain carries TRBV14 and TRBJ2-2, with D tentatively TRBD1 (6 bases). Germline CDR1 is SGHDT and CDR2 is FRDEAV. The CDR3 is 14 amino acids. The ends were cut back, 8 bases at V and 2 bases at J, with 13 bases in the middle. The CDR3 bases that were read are TGTGCCAGAGTCCCAGGGGCTAACACCGGG. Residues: CARVPGANTG. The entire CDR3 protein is CARVPGANTGQLYF.

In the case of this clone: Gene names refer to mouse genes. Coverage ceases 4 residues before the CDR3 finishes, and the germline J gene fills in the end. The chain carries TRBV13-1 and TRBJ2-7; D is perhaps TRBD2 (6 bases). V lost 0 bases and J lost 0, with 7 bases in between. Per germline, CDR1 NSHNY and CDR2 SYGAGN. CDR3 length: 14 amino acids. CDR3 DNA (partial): TGTGCCAGCAGTGATGTGGGGGTCTCCTAT. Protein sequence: CASSDVGVSY. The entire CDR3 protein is CASSDVGVSYEQYF.

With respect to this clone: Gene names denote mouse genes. CDR3 bases read: TGTGCCAGCAGTCCGACAGGGAATGCT. Protein sequence: CASSPTGNA. The whole CDR3 is CASSPTGNAEQFF. The V and J genes are TRBV19 and TRBJ2-1; 7 nucleotides align to TRBD1. The read gets to within 4 residues of the CDR3 end, and the germline J gene fills in the rest. The ends lost 4 bases at V and 5 bases at J; junction bases unmatched: 3. Germline V CDR1 and CDR2: FNHDT, SITEND (reference sequence). CDR3 length: 13 residues.

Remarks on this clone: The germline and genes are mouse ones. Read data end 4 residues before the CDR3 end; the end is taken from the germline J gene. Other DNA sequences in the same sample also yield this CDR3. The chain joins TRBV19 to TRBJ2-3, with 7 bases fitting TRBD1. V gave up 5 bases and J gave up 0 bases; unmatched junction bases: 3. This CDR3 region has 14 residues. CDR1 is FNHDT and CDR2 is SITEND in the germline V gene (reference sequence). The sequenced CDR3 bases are TGTGCCAGCAGATACAGGGGTAGTGCAGAA. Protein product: CASRYRGSAE. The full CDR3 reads CASRYRGSAETLYF. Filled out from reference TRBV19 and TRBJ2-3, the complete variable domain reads GGIITQTPKFLIGQEGQKLTLKCQQNFNHDTMYWYRQDSGKGLRLIYYSITENDLQKGDLSEGYDASREKKSSFSLTVTSAQKNEMAVFLCASRYRGSAETLYFGSGTRLTVL.

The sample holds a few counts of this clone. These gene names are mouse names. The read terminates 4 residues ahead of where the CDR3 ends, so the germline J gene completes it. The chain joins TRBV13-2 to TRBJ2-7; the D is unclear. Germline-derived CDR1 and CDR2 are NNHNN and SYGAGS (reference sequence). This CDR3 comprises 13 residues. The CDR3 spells CASGDNKRYEQYF. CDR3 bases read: TGTGCCAGCGGTGATAACAAACGATAT.

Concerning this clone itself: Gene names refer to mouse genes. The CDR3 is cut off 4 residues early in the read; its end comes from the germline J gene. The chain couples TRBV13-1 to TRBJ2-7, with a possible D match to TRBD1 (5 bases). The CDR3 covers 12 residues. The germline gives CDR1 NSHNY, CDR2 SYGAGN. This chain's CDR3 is CASSGTPYEQYF. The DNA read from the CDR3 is TGTGCCAGCAGTGGGACACCTTAT.

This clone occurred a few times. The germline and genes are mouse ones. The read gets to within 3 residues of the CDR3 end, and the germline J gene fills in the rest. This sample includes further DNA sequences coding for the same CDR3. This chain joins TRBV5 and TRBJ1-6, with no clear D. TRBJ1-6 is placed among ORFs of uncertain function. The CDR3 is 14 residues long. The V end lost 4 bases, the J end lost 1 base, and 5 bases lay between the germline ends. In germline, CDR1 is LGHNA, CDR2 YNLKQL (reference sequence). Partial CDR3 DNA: TGTGCCAGCAGCCCTCTCTCCTATAATTCGCCC. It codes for CASSPLSYNSP. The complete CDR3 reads CASSPLSYNSPLYF.

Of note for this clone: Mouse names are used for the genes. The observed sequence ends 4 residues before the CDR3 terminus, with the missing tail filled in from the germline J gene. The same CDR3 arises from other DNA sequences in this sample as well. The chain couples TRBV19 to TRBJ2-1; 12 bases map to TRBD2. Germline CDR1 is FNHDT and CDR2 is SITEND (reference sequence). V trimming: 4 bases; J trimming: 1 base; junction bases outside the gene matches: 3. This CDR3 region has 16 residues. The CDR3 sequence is CASSPGLGGNYAEQFF. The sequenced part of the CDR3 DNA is TGTGCCAGCAGTCCCGGACTGGGGGGGAACTATGCT.

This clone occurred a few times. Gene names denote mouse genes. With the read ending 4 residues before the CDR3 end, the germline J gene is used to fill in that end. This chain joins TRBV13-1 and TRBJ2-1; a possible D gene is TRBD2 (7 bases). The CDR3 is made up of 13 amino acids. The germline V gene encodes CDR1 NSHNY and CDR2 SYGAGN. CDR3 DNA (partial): TGTGCCAGCAGTGACATTGGGGGGCCT. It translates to CASSDIGGP. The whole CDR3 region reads CASSDIGGPEQFF.

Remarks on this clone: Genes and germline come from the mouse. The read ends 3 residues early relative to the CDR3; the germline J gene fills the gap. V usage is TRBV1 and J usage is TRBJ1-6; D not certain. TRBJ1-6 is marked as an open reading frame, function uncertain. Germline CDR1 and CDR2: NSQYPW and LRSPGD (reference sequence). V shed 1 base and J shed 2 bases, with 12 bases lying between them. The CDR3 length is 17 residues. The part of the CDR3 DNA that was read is TGCACCTGCAGTGCAGTTAAGAAACAGACCTATAATTCGCCC. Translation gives CTCSAVKKQTYNSP. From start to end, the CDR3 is CTCSAVKKQTYNSPLYF.

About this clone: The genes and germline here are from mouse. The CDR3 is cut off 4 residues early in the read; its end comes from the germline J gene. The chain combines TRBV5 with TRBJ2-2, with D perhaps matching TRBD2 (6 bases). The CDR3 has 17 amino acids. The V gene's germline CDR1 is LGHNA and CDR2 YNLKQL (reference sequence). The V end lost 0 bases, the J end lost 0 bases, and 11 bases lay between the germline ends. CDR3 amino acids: CASSQDSAGANTGQLYF. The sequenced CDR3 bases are TGTGCCAGCAGCCAAGATAGTGCTGGGGCAAACACCGGG.

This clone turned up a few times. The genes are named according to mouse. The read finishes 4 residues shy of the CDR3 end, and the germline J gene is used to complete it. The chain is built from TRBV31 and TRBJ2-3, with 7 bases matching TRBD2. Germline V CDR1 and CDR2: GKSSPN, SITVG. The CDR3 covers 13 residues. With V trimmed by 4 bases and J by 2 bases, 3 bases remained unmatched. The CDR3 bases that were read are TGTGCCTGGACTGGGGGTCTTGCAGAA. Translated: CAWTGGLAE. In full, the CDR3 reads CAWTGGLAETLYF.

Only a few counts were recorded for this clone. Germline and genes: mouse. The sequenced CDR3 bases are TGTGCCAGCAGCCTTGGGACAGGAGGAGAC. Translating gives CASSLGTGGD. From start to end, the CDR3 is CASSLGTGGDTQYF. J is TRBJ2-5 and V is TRBV13-3, with 8 bases aligning to TRBD1. Sequencing ends 4 residues short of the CDR3 end; the germline J gene provides the rest. Germline V CDR1 and CDR2: NNHDY, SYVADS. CDR3 length: 14 residues.

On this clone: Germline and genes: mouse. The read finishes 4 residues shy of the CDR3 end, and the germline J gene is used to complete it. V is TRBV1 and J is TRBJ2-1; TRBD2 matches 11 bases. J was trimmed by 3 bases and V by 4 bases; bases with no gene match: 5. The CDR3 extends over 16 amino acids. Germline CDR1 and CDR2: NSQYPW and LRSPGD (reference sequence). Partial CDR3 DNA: TGCACCTGCAGTGGACTGGGGGGGGCCTCCTATGCT. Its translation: CTCSGLGGASYA. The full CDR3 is CTCSGLGGASYAEQFF. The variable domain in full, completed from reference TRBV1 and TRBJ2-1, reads VTLLEQNPRWRLVPRGQAVNLRCILKNSQYPWMSWYQQDLQKQLQWLFTLRSPGDKEVKSLPGADYLATRVTDTELRLQVANMSQGRTLYCTCSGLGGASYAEQFFGPGTRLTVL.

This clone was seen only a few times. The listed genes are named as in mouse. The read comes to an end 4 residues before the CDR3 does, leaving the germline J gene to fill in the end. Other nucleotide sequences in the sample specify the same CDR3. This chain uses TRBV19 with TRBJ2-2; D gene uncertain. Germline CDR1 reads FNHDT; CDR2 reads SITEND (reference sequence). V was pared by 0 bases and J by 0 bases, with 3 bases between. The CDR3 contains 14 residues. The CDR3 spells CASSIVANTGQLYF. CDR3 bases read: TGTGCCAGCAGTATAGTCGCAAACACCGGG.

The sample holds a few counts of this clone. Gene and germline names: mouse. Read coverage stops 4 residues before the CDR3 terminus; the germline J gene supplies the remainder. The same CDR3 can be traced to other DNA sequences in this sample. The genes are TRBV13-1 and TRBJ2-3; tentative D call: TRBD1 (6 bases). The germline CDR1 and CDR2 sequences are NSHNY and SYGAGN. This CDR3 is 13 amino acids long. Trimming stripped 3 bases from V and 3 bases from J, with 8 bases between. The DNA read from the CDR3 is TGTGCCAGCAGTGTACAGGGAGCAGAA. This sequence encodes CASSVQGAE. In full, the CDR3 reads CASSVQGAETLYF.

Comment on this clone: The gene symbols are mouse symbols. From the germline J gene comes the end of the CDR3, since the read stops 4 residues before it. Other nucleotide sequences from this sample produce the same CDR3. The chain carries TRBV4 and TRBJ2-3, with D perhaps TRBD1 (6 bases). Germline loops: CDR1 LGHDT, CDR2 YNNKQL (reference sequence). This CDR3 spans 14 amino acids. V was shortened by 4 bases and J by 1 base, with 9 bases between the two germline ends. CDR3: CASSLQGGAETLYF. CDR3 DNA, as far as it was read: TGTGCCAGCAGCTTACAGGGTGGTGCAGAA.

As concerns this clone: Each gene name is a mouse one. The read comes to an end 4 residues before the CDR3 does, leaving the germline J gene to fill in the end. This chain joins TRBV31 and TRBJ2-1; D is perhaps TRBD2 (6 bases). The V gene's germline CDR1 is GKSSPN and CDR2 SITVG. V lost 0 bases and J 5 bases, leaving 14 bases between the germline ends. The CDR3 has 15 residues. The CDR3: CAWSLGLGFHAEQFF. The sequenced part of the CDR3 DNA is TGTGCCTGGAGTCTGGGGCTGGGGTTCCATGCT.

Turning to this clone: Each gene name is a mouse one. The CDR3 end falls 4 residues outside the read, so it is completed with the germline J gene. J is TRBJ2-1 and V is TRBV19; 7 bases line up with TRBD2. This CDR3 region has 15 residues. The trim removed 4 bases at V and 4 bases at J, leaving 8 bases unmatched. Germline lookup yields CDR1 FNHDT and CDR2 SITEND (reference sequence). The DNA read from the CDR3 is TGTGCCAGCAGTCCTACTGGGGCTCAATATGCT. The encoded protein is CASSPTGAQYA. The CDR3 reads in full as CASSPTGAQYAEQFF.

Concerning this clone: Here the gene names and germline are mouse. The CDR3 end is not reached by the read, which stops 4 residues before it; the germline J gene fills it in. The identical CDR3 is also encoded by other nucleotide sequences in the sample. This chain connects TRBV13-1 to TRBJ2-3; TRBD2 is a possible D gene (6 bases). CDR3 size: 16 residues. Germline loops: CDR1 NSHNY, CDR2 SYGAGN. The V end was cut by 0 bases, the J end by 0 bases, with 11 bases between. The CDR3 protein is CASSDAWGTSAETLYF. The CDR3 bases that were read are TGTGCCAGCAGTGATGCTTGGGGGACTAGTGCAGAA.

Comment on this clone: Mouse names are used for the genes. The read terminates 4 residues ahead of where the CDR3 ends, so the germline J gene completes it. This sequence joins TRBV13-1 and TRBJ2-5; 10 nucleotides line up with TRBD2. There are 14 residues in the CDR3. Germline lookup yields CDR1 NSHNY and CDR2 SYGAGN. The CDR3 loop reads CASSMGLGKDTQYF. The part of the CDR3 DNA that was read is TGTGCCAGCAGTATGGGACTGGGGAAAGAC.

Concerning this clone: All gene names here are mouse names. CDR3 bases read: TGTGCCAGCAGTGACTTGGGACATACCTAT. The encoded protein is CASSDLGHTY. The whole CDR3 region reads CASSDLGHTYEQYF. The V and J genes are TRBV13-1 and TRBJ2-7; possible D gene TRBD1, 6 bases. The read finishes 4 residues shy of the CDR3 end, and the germline J gene is used to complete it. Trimming pared 2 bases from V and 2 bases from J, leaving 11 bases between. Germline V CDR1 and CDR2: NSHNY, SYGAGN. CDR3 length: 14 residues.

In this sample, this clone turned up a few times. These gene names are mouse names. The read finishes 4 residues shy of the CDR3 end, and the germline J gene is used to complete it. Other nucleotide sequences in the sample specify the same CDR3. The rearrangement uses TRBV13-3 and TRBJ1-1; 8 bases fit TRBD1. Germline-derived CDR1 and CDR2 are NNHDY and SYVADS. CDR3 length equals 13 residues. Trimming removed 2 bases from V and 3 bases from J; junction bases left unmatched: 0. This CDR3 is CASSEDRDTEVFF. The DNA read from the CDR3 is TGTGCCAGCAGTGAGGACAGGGACACA.

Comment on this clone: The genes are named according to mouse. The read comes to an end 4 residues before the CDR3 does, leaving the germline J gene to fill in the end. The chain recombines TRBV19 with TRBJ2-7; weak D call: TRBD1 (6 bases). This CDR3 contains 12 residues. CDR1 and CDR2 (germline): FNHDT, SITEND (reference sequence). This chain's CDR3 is CASNNREDEQYF. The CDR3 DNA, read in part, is TGTGCCAGCAATAACAGGGAGGAT.

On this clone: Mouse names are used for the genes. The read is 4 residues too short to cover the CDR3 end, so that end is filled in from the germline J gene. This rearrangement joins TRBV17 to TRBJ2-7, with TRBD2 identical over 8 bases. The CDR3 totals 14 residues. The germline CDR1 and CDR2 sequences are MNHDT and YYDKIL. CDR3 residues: CASSDKTGAYEQYF. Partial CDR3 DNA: TGTGCTAGCAGTGATAAGACTGGGGCTTAT. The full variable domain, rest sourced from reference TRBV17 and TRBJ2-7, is DTTVKQNPRYKLARVGKPVNLICSQTMNHDTMYWYQKKPNQAPKLLLFYYDKILNREADTFEKFQSSRPNNSFCSLYIGSAGLEYSAMYLCASSDKTGAYEQYFGPGTRLTVL.

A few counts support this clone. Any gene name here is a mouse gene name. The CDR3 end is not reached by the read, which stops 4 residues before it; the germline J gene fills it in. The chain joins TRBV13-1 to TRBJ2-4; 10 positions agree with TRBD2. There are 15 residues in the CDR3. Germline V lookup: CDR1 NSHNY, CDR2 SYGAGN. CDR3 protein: CASSDFTGGENTLYF. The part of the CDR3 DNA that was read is TGTGCCAGCAGTGATTTCACTGGGGGGGAAAAC.